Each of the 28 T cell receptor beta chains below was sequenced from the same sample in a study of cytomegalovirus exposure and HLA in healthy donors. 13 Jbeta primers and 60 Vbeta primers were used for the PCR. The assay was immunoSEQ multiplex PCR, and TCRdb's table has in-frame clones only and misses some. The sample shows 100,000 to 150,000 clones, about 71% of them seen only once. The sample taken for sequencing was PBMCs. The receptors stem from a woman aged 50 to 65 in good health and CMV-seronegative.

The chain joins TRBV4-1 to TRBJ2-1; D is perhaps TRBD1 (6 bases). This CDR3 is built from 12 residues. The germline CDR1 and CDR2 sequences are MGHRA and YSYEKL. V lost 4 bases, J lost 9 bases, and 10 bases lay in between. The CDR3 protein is CASSPGVGEQFF. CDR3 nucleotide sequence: TGCGCCAGCAGCCCAGGGGTCGGTGAGCAGTTCTTC.

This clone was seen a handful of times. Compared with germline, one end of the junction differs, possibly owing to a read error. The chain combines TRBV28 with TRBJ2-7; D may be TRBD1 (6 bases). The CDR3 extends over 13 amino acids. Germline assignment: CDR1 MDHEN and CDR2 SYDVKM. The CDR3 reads CASRVQGSHEQYF. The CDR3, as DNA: TGTGCCAGCAGAGTACAGGGCTCCCACGAGCAGTACTTC.

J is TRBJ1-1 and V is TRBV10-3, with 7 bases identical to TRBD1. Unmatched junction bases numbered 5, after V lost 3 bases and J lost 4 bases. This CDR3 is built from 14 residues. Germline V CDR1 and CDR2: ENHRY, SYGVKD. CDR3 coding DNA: TGTGCCATCAGTGAATCGACAGGGAGCACTGAAGCTTTCTTT. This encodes CAISESTGSTEAFF.

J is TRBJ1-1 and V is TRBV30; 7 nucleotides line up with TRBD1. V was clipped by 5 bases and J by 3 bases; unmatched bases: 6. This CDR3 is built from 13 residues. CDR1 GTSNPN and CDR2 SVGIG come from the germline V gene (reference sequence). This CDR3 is CAWRGQADTEAFF. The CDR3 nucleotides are TGTGCCTGGCGAGGACAGGCGGACACTGAAGCTTTCTTT.

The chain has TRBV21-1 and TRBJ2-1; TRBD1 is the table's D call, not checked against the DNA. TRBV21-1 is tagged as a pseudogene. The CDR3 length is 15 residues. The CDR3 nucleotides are TGTGCCAGCAGCAAAGGACAGGGGTCGGTTGGGGAGCAGTTCTTC. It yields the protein CASSKGQGSVGEQFF.

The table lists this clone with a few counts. The CDR3 sequence is CASSLNRGEGYTF. The CDR3 region has the DNA TGTGCCAGCAGCTTAAACAGGGGGGAGGGCTACACCTTC. The chain joins TRBV7-2 to TRBJ1-2, with 8 positions matching TRBD1. The CDR3 length is 13 residues. Per germline, CDR1 SGHTA and CDR2 FQGNSA. Unmatched junction bases numbered 4, after V lost 2 bases and J lost 8 bases.

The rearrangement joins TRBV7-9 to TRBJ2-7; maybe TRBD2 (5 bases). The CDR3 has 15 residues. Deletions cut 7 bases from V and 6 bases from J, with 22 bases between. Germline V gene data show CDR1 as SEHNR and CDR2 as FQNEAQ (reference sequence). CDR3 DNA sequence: TGTGCCAGCAACCTCGCCGGGGTATCCGGGCGCGAGCAGTACTTC. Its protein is CASNLAGVSGREQYF.

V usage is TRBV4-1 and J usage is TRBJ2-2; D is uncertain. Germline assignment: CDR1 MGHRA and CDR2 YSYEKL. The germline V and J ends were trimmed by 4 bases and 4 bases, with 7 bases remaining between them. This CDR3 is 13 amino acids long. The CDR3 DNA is TGCGCCAGCAGCCGATCTAGCACCGGGGAGCTGTTTTTT. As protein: CASSRSSTGELFF.

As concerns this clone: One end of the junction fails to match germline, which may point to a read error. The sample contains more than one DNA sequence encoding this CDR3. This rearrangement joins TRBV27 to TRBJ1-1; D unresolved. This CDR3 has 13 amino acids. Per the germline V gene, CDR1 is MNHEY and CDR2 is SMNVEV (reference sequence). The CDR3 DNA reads TGTGCCAGCAGTTTATCGTGGCTGACTGAAGCCTTCTTT. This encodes CASSLSWLTEAFF.

CDR3 sequence reads: CASSEEETGGATNEKLFF. The CDR3 DNA follows: TGTGCCAGCAGTGAAGAAGAGACAGGGGGCGCAACTAATGAAAAACTGTTTTTT. This rearrangement joins TRBV6-1 to TRBJ1-4; the match to TRBD1 covers 10 bases. CDR1 and CDR2 from the germline V gene are MNHNS and SASEGT. This CDR3 region has 18 residues. V trimming: 1 base; J trimming: 0 bases; junction bases outside the gene matches: 5.

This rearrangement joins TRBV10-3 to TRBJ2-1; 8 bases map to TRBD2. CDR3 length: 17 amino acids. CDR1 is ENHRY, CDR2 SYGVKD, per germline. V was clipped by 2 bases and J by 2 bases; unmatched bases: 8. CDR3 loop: CAISELGTSGTYNEQFF. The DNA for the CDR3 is TGTGCCATCAGTGAGCTTGGTACTAGCGGCACCTACAATGAGCAGTTCTTC.

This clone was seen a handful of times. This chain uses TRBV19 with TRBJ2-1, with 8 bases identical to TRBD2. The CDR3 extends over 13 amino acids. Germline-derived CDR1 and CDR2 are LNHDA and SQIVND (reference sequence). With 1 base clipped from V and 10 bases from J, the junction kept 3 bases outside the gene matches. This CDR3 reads CASSIALAAEQFF. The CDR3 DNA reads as TGTGCCAGTAGTATAGCACTAGCGGCCGAGCAGTTCTTC.

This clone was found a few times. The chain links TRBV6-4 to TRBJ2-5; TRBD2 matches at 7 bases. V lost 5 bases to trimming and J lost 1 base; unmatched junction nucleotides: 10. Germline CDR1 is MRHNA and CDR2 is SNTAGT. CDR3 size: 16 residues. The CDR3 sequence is CASSSTFSSGQETQYF. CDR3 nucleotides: TGTGCCAGCAGTTCCACCTTCTCTAGCGGCCAAGAGACCCAGTACTTC.

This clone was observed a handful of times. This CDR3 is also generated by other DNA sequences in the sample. CDR3 coding DNA: TGCGCCAGCAGCTTGGCTAGCGGAGGCACAGATACGCAGTATTTT. Its protein is CASSLASGGTDTQYF. V is TRBV5-1 and J is TRBJ2-3; 7 bases match TRBD2. Trimming took 0 bases from V and 1 from J; bases not matched to a gene: 2. Germline loops: CDR1 SGHRS, CDR2 YFSETQ. The length of the CDR3 is 15 residues.

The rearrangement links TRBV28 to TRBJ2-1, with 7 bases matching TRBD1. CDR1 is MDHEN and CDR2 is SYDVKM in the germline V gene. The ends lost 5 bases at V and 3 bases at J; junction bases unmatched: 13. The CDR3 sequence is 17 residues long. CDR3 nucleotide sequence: TGTGCCAGCAGTACGACAGGGAATGGGGTTAACTACAATGAGCAGTTCTTC. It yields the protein CASSTTGNGVNYNEQFF.

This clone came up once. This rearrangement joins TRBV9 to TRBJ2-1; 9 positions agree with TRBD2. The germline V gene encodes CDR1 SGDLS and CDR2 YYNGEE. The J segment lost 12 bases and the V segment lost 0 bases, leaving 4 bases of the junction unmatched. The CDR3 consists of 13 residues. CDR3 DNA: TGTGCCAGCAGCGTAGATAGCGGGAGAGCGCAGTTCTTC. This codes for CASSVDSGRAQFF.

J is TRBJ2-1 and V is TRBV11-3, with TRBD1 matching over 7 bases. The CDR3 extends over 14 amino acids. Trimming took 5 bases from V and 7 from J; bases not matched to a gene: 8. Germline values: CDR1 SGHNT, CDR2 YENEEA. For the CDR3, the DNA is TGTGCCAGCAGCCCAGCCGGACAGGTGAATGAGCAGTTCTTC. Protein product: CASSPAGQVNEQFF.

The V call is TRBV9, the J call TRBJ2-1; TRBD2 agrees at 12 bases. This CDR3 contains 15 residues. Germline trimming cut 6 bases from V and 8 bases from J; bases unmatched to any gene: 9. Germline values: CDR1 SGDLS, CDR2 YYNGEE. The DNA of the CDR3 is TGTGCCAGCATCCCAGGACTAGCGGGAATAGATGAGCAGTTCTTC. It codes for CASIPGLAGIDEQFF.

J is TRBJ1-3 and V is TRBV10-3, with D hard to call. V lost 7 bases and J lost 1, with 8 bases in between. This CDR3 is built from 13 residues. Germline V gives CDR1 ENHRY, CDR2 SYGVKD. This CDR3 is CAIKQDSGNTIYF. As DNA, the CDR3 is TGTGCCATCAAGCAAGATTCTGGAAACACCATATATTTT.

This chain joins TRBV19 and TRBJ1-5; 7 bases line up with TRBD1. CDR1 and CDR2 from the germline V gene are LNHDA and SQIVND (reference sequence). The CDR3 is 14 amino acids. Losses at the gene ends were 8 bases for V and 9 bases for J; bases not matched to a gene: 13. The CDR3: CASYGQGENGPQHF. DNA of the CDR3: TGTGCCAGTTATGGGCAGGGGGAGAATGGGCCCCAGCATTTT.

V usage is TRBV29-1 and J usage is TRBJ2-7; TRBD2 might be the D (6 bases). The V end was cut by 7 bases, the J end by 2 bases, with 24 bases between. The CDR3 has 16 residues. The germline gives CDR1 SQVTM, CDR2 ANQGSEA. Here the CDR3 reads CSAILRRGSGAYEQYF. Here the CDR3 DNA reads TGCAGCGCGATCCTACGCCGGGGGAGCGGAGCCTACGAGCAGTACTTC.

Here the CDR3 reads CASSFRAGYYGYTF. CDR3 nucleotide sequence: TGCGCCAGCAGCTTTCGGGCAGGGTACTATGGCTACACCTTC. The gene calls are TRBV5-1 and TRBJ1-2; D might be TRBD1 (5 bases). Trimming cost V 2 bases and J 3 bases, with 11 bases left between them. CDR1 SGHRS and CDR2 YFSETQ come from the germline V gene. The CDR3 runs 14 residues.

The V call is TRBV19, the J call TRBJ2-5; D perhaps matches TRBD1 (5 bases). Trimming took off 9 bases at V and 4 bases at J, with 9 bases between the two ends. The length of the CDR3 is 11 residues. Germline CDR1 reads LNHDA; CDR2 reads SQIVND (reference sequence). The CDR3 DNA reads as TGTGCCAGCGCCCAGGGAGAGACCCAGTACTTC. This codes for CASAQGETQYF. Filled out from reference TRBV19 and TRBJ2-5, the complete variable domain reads DGGITQSPKYLFRKEGQNVTLSCEQNLNHDAMYWYRQDPGQGLRLIYYSQIVNDFQKGDIAEGYSVSREKKESFPLTVTSAQKNPTAFYLCASAQGETQYFGPGTRLLVL.

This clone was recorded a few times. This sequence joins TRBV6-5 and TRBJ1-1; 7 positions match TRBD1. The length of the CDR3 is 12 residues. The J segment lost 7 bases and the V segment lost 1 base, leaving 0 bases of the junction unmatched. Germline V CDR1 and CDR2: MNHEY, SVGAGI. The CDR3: CASSYWTGEAFF. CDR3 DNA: TGTGCCAGCAGTTACTGGACAGGTGAAGCTTTCTTT.

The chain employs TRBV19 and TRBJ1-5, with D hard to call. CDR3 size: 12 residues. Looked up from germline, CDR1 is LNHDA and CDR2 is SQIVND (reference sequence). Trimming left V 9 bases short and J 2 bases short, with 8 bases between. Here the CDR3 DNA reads TGTGCCAGCCTGTCGGGCAATCAGCCCCAGCATTTT. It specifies CASLSGNQPQHF. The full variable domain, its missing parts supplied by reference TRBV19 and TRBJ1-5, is DGGITQSPKYLFRKEGQNVTLSCEQNLNHDAMYWYRQDPGQGLRLIYYSQIVNDFQKGDIAEGYSVSREKKESFPLTVTSAQKNPTAFYLCASLSGNQPQHFGDGTRLSIL.

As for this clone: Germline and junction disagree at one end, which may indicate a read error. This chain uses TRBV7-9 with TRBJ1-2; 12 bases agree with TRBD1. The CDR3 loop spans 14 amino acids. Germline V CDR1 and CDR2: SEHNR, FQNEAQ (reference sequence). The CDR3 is CSSSLGQGAEGYTF. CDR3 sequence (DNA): TGTTCCAGCAGCCTGGGACAGGGGGCGGAAGGCTACACCTTC.

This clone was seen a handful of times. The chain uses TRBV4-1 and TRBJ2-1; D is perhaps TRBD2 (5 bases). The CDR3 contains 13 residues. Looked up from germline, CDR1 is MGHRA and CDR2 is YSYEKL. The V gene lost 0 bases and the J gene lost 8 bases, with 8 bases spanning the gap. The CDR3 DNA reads TGCGCCAGCAGCCAAGATCTTAGCGATGAGCAGTTCTTC. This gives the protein CASSQDLSDEQFF.

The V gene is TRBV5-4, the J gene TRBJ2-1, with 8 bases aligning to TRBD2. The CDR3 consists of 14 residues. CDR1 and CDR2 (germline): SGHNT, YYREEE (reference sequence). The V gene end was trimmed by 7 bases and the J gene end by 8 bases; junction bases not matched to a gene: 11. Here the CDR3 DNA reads TGTGCCAGCGGACCGGGACTAGTTGTAGATGAGCAGTTCTTC. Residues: CASGPGLVVDEQFF.